The sequence of this TCR beta chain was determined in a study of T cell repertoires in cytomegalovirus infection. TCRdb re-called the reads with MiXCR, one entry per CDR3 protein. The repertoire holds 130,000 or so distinct CDR3 sequences, with approximately 5.9% as singletons. This clonotype was recorded many times. The antigen is not known. The V gene's germline CDR1 is SEHNR and CDR2 FQNEAQ (reference sequence). Trimming removed 2 bases from V and 5 bases from J; junction bases left unmatched: 4. The CDR3 has 15 amino acids. Study findings and constraints: Pooled public TCR beta family frequency picked out CMV carriers with the relevant HLA.

The sequenced sample consisted of PBMCs. The chain employs TRBV7-9 and TRBJ2-5; 11 bases are shared with TRBD1. This receptor was taken from a human donor in good health (CMV status not recorded). Some clones in this sample may be carry-over from other donors' samples. CDR3 sequence reads: CASSLQDRGRETQYF. In nucleotides, the CDR3 is TGTGCCAGCAGCTTACAGGACAGGGGGCGTGAGACCCAGTACTTC.